The 30 T cell receptor beta chains listed next were all sequenced from one sample in a study of blood T cell repertoires in COVID-19. Libraries were prepared by immunoSEQ multiplex PCR; TCRdb keeps only in-frame clonotypes and omits some of them. The sample consists of 200,000 to 250,000 clones, about 91% of them appearing once. The sequenced sample consisted of PBMCs or T cells enriched from blood (not recorded which). These receptor sequences come from a young man with acute COVID-19.

The CDR3 protein is CASRVTGGLYTEAFF. DNA of the CDR3: TGTGCCAGCAGGGTTACAGGGGGACTCTACACTGAAGCTTTCTTT. This rearrangement joins TRBV27 to TRBJ1-1; 8 bases are shared with TRBD1. Germline trimming cut 6 bases from V and 3 bases from J; bases unmatched to any gene: 9. The length of the CDR3 is 15 residues. CDR1 and CDR2 from the germline V gene are MNHEY and SMNVEV (reference sequence).

This chain uses TRBV6-1 with TRBJ1-2; D possibly corresponds to TRBD1 (5 bases). CDR3 size: 15 residues. Germline assignment: CDR1 MNHNS and CDR2 SASEGT. V lost 1 base, J lost 7 bases, and 16 bases lay in between. The CDR3, as DNA: TGTGCCAGCAGTGAAGAACTACAAGGAGGGGTTGGCTACACCTTC. Translated: CASSEELQGGVGYTF.

The V gene is TRBV6-4, the J gene TRBJ2-3; TRBD2 matches at 11 bases. This CDR3 is built from 15 residues. J lost 6 bases, V lost 4 bases, and 6 bases had no gene match. Germline V gene lookup returns CDR1 MRHNA and CDR2 SNTAGT. The CDR3 nucleotides are TGTGCCAGCAGTGCACTAGCGGGAGAGGGGGATACGCAGTATTTT. Its translation: CASSALAGEGDTQYF.

This clone showed up just a few times. The rearrangement uses TRBV2 and TRBJ2-7; no firm D call. The CDR3 runs to 15 residues. Trimming removed 0 bases from V and 2 bases from J, with 11 bases in between. CDR1 SNHLY and CDR2 FYNNEI come from the germline V gene. The CDR3 DNA reads as TGTGCCAGCAGTGAAGCGCTGGCAAGAACCTACGAGCAGTACTTC. Its protein product is CASSEALARTYEQYF.

This chain joins TRBV27 and TRBJ1-1, with 11 bases fitting TRBD1. The germline V gene encodes CDR1 MNHEY and CDR2 SMNVEV (reference sequence). The CDR3 totals 15 residues. J was trimmed by 9 bases and V by 8 bases; bases with no gene match: 14. CDR3 nucleotide sequence: TGTGCCAGCTTGTACCGGGACAGGGGGTACTACAAAGCTTTCTTT. Amino acids: CASLYRDRGYYKAFF.

The rearrangement links TRBV12-3 or TRBV12-4 to TRBJ2-1; D remains ambiguous. V was pared by 3 bases and J by 8 bases, with 8 bases between. The CDR3 has 12 residues. In DNA, the CDR3 is TGTGCCAGCAGTTTGTTGGGCTATGAGCAGTTCTTC. Translated: CASSLLGYEQFF.

This rearrangement joins TRBV6-4 to TRBJ2-3; 9 bases align to TRBD2. Trimming at V came to 2 bases and at J to 1 base, leaving 1 base not matched to a gene. Germline V gene sequence: CDR1 MRHNA, CDR2 SNTAGT. This CDR3 spans 15 amino acids. The CDR3 DNA sequence: TGTGCCAGCAGTGACGCTAGCGGGGGCACAGATACGCAGTATTTT. Residues: CASSDASGGTDTQYF.

The rearrangement uses TRBV19 and TRBJ1-1, with D tentatively TRBD1 (6 bases). The CDR3 has 15 residues. V dropped 7 bases and J dropped 4 bases, with 19 bases sitting between them. Germline assignment: CDR1 LNHDA and CDR2 SQIVND (reference sequence). CDR3 protein: CASTHTGQGTTEAFF. The CDR3 bases are TGTGCCAGTACCCATACAGGGCAGGGGACCACTGAAGCTTTCTTT.

The V gene is TRBV29-1, the J gene TRBJ1-2; 7 bases map to TRBD1. The junction had 9 bases not matched to a gene; V was cut back by 2 bases and J by 3 bases. The CDR3 length is 15 residues. CDR1 and CDR2 (germline): SQVTM, ANQGSEA. CDR3 sequence: CSVERVTGRDYGYTF. The CDR3 DNA reads as TGCAGCGTTGAAAGGGTGACAGGGAGAGACTATGGCTACACCTTC.

V is TRBV11-2 and J is TRBJ2-7; D gene uncertain. The germline V gene encodes CDR1 SGHAT and CDR2 FQNNGV. There are 12 residues in the CDR3. With 4 bases removed from V and 3 bases from J, the gap between germline ends came to 7 bases. CDR3 sequence reads: CASSSASYEQYF. DNA of the CDR3: TGTGCCAGCAGCTCAGCGAGCTACGAGCAGTACTTC.

The chain recombines TRBV27 with TRBJ2-1; D not certain. Per germline, CDR1 MNHEY and CDR2 SMNVEV (reference sequence). This CDR3 is 16 amino acids long. The V gene lost 2 bases and the J gene lost 0 bases, with 11 bases spanning the gap. The CDR3: CASSLVPPGSYNEQFF. The CDR3 nucleotides are TGTGCCAGCAGTTTAGTACCCCCAGGCTCCTACAATGAGCAGTTCTTC.

This clone was found once. As DNA, the CDR3 is TGTGCCAGCAGCCCAGAAGTAGCCTCTGGGGCCAACGTCCTGACTTTC. It yields the protein CASSPEVASGANVLTF. V and J are TRBV9 and TRBJ2-6; D remains ambiguous. V was pared by 4 bases and J by 0 bases, with 11 bases between. Germline values: CDR1 SGDLS, CDR2 YYNGEE. This CDR3 has 16 amino acids.

V gene TRBV7-9 combines with J gene TRBJ2-1; D unclear. In germline, CDR1 is SEHNR, CDR2 FQNEAQ (reference sequence). The CDR3 consists of 12 residues. V lost 1 base to trimming and J lost 7 bases, with 5 bases between them. The CDR3, as DNA: TGTGCCAGCAGCTTAGGGGCGAATGAGCAGTTCTTC. Amino acid sequence: CASSLGANEQFF.

This clone was picked up one time. The chain employs TRBV30 and TRBJ1-1; D is ambiguous. Germline V gene data show CDR1 as GTSNPN and CDR2 as SVGIG (reference sequence). The CDR3 has 11 amino acids. Deletions cut 2 bases from V and 4 bases from J, with 5 bases between. The CDR3 region is CAWSQRTEAFF. CDR3 sequence (DNA): TGTGCCTGGAGTCAGCGCACTGAAGCTTTCTTT.

The V call is TRBV4-1, the J call TRBJ1-1; D might be TRBD1 (5 bases). The germline CDR1 and CDR2 sequences are MGHRA and YSYEKL. Trimming cost V 0 bases and J 2 bases, with 10 bases left between them. The CDR3 is 15 residues long. CDR3 sequence reads: CASSQDPTANTEAFF. DNA of the CDR3: TGCGCCAGCAGCCAAGACCCGACAGCTAACACTGAAGCTTTCTTT.

The chain joins TRBV4-3 to TRBJ2-3; D is undetermined. Trimming cost V 5 bases and J 6 bases, with 12 bases left between them. The CDR3 has 13 amino acids. CDR1 and CDR2 (germline): LGHNA, YSLEER. The CDR3 DNA is TGCGCCAGCAGCGCGCCCTGGGCGGATACGCAGTATTTT. Translation gives CASSAPWADTQYF.

The genes are TRBV29-1 and TRBJ1-1, with D perhaps TRBD1 (5 bases). V was pared by 0 bases and J by 2 bases, with 7 bases between. Germline lookup yields CDR1 SQVTM and CDR2 ANQGSEA. CDR3 length: 13 amino acids. CDR3 sequence: CSVEEQGNTEAFF. The CDR3 bases are TGCAGCGTTGAAGAGCAGGGCAACACTGAAGCTTTCTTT.

This clone was observed many times. J is TRBJ1-3 and V is TRBV11-2, with D hard to call. V gave up 5 bases and J gave up 3 bases, with 8 bases separating them. The CDR3 is made up of 13 amino acids. Germline loops: CDR1 SGHAT, CDR2 FQNNGV. Here the CDR3 reads CASSPEVGNTIYF. The CDR3 coding sequence is TGTGCCAGCAGCCCCGAGGTTGGAAACACCATATATTTT.

The gene calls are TRBV5-5 and TRBJ1-4; weak D call: TRBD1 (6 bases). Germline V gene lookup returns CDR1 SGHKS and CDR2 YYEKEE (reference sequence). V lost 3 bases and J lost 7, with 13 bases in between. There are 14 residues in the CDR3. This CDR3 reads CASSSQGSREKLFF. CDR3 in DNA: TGTGCCAGCAGCTCACAGGGATCCCGTGAAAAACTGTTTTTT.

The genes are TRBV4-1 and TRBJ2-1; the match to TRBD1 covers 11 bases. The germline V gene has CDR1 MGHRA and CDR2 YSYEKL. The V segment lost 2 bases and the J segment 4 bases; nucleotides outside the gene matches: 7. This CDR3 has 17 amino acids. The chain's CDR3 is CASSQLPGTGGYNEQFF. In DNA form, the CDR3 reads TGCGCCAGCAGCCAATTACCCGGGACAGGGGGGTACAATGAGCAGTTCTTC.

This clone was detected only once. This chain links TRBV7-9 with TRBJ1-1, with D unclear. CDR1 is SEHNR, CDR2 FQNEAQ, per germline (reference sequence). This CDR3 has 14 residues. Between the trimmed V and J ends, which lost 4 bases and 4 bases, there was a span of 13 bases. The CDR3 reads CASSSSKDATEAFF. The CDR3 nucleotides are TGTGCCAGCAGCTCTAGCAAAGACGCCACTGAAGCTTTCTTT.

This rearrangement joins TRBV7-2 to TRBJ2-5, with 10 nucleotides matching TRBD1. The CDR3 length is 16 residues. V gave up 5 bases and J gave up 1 base; unmatched junction bases: 7. Germline V gene sequence: CDR1 SGHTA, CDR2 FQGNSA. CDR3 DNA: TGTGCCAGCAGCGCACACGGGACAGGGGTCCAAGAGACCCAGTACTTC. It codes for CASSAHGTGVQETQYF.

The chain has TRBV28 and TRBJ2-1; D gene unclear. Per the germline V gene, CDR1 is MDHEN and CDR2 is SYDVKM. The CDR3 has 13 residues. Deletions cut 3 bases from V and 4 bases from J, with 7 bases between. In nucleotides, the CDR3 is TGTGCCAGCAGTTTGCCAGGTTACAATGAGCAGTTCTTC. Amino acids: CASSLPGYNEQFF.

The chain is built from TRBV7-3 and TRBJ2-2; 9 bases are a match to TRBD2. Trimming removed 6 bases from V and 6 bases from J; junction bases left unmatched: 11. Germline CDR1 and CDR2: SGHTA and FQGTGA. The CDR3 covers 16 residues. Written as DNA, the CDR3 is TGTGCCAGCAGATACGGAACGGCGGGAGGGGCCGGGGAGCTGTTTTTT. This sequence encodes CASRYGTAGGAGELFF.

This chain uses TRBV27 with TRBJ2-7; a possible D gene is TRBD2 (5 bases). This CDR3 spans 14 amino acids. The V gene lost 2 bases and the J gene lost 4 bases, with 12 bases spanning the gap. Germline CDR1 and CDR2: MNHEY and SMNVEV (reference sequence). This CDR3 reads CASSLDGRTYEQYF. In nucleotides, the CDR3 is TGTGCCAGCAGTTTAGATGGGAGAACTTACGAGCAGTACTTC.

The chain recombines TRBV9 with TRBJ2-7; D perhaps matches TRBD2 (6 bases). Per germline, CDR1 SGDLS and CDR2 YYNGEE. V was trimmed by 0 bases and J by 3 bases, leaving 10 bases between them. The CDR3 runs to 14 residues. CDR3 in amino acids: CASSVATGDYEQYF. CDR3 sequence (DNA): TGTGCCAGCAGCGTAGCTACGGGAGACTACGAGCAGTACTTC.

CDR3 sequence: CASSHPPRDTRKQYF. In DNA, the CDR3 is TGCGCCAGCAGCCATCCCCCCAGGGACACCAGGAAGCAGTACTTC. The V gene is TRBV4-1, the J gene TRBJ2-7; weak D call: TRBD1 (6 bases). Germline assignment: CDR1 MGHRA and CDR2 YSYEKL. CDR3 length equals 15 residues. Trimming shortened V by 3 bases and J by 8 bases, and 20 bases separated the two germline ends.

The CDR3: CASSSSGNNSPLHF. The CDR3 DNA sequence: TGTGCCAGCTCTTCCTCGGGTAATAATTCACCCCTCCACTTT. The chain employs TRBV6-5 and TRBJ1-6; D gene unclear. Germline V gives CDR1 MNHEY, CDR2 SVGAGI. The V and J ends lost 8 bases and 5 bases respectively, with 13 bases between them. CDR3 size: 14 residues.

This chain connects TRBV7-6 to TRBJ1-5; 10 bases match TRBD1. This CDR3 contains 17 residues. With V trimmed by 0 bases and J by 7 bases, 9 bases remained unmatched. CDR1 and CDR2 (germline): SGHVS, FNYEAQ. This CDR3 is CASSLAPGQGIEQPQHF. Here the CDR3 DNA reads TGTGCCAGCAGCTTAGCCCCGGGACAGGGGATCGAACAGCCCCAGCATTTT.

This chain connects TRBV7-2 to TRBJ1-6, with D tentatively TRBD1 (6 bases). The CDR3 is 14 amino acids. The V and J ends lost 4 bases and 3 bases respectively, with 7 bases between them. Germline CDR1 and CDR2: SGHTA and FQGNSA. The CDR3: CASSSTGYNSPLHF. CDR3 bases: TGTGCCAGCAGCTCGACAGGCTATAATTCACCCCTCCACTTT. Full variable domain (rest looked up from reference TRBV7-2 and TRBJ1-6): GAGVSQSPSNKVTEKGKDVELRCDPISGHTALYWYRQSLGQGLEFLIYFQGNSAPDKSGLPSDRFSAERTGGSVSTLTIQRTQQEDSAVYLCASSSTGYNSPLHFGNGTRLTVT.